This passage covers 29 T cell receptor beta chains from one sample sequenced in a study of blood T cell repertoires in COVID-19. Repertoires were generated with immunoSEQ multiplex PCR, while TCRdb's copy carries only in-frame clones and drops some. The sample contains over 150,000 clones, about 86% of which appear only once. Source material: peripheral blood. The source is a man between 65 and 80 years old with active or convalescent COVID-19.

The V gene is TRBV4-1, the J gene TRBJ1-2; TRBD1 aligns across 8 bases. CDR1 and CDR2 from the germline V gene are MGHRA and YSYEKL. This CDR3 comprises 15 residues. After removal of 8 bases from V and 1 base from J, the junction contained 9 bases not matched to a gene. The CDR3 reads CASRPPDRGNYGYTF. Written as DNA, the CDR3 is TGCGCCAGCCGCCCTCCCGACAGGGGTAACTATGGCTACACCTTC.

This chain joins TRBV10-2 and TRBJ1-4; D remains unclear. V lost 8 bases and J 8 bases, leaving 15 bases between the germline ends. From germline, CDR1 is WSHSY and CDR2 SAAADI. This CDR3 contains 13 residues. The CDR3 loop is CASGEELGEKLFF. The DNA for the CDR3 is TGCGCCAGCGGGGAGGAGTTAGGGGAAAAACTGTTTTTT.

The chain recombines TRBV7-3 with TRBJ2-2; D unresolved. The CDR3 is made up of 14 amino acids. Trimming cost V 2 bases and J 5 bases, with 9 bases left between them. From germline, CDR1 is SGHTA and CDR2 FQGTGA. CDR3 region: CASSLGHSTGELFF. DNA of the CDR3: TGTGCCAGCAGCTTAGGGCATTCGACCGGGGAGCTGTTTTTT.

The chain carries TRBV6-5 and TRBJ2-7; TRBD1 aligns across 7 bases. Germline-derived CDR1 and CDR2 are MNHEY and SVGAGI. The CDR3 is 14 amino acids. V trimming: 6 bases; J trimming: 2 bases; junction bases outside the gene matches: 7. This CDR3 reads CASSGDRVPYEQYF. CDR3 DNA: TGTGCCAGCAGCGGCGACAGGGTCCCCTACGAGCAGTACTTC.

In the case of this clone: Other DNA variants within this sample encode the same CDR3. The CDR3 protein is CASSLARNTEAFF. CDR3 bases: TGTGCCAGCAGTTTAGCGCGGAACACTGAAGCTTTCTTT. This sequence joins TRBV12-3 or TRBV12-4 and TRBJ1-1, with D unclear. The CDR3 consists of 13 residues. Trimming pared 0 bases from V and 1 base from J, leaving 3 bases between.

V and J are TRBV6-5 and TRBJ1-2, with D possibly TRBD1 on 6 matching bases. The CDR3 runs to 14 residues. In germline, CDR1 is MNHEY, CDR2 SVGAGI. V gave up 2 bases and J gave up 7 bases, with 14 bases separating them. CDR3 nucleotide sequence: TGTGCCAGCAGTTACCGCCCCGGGACAAGTGGCTACACCTTC. Translation: CASSYRPGTSGYTF.

This clone has just a few counts. The V call is TRBV5-4, the J call TRBJ1-2; D gene unclear. From germline, CDR1 is SGHNT and CDR2 YYREEE (reference sequence). The CDR3 covers 15 residues. Trimming removed 3 bases at V and 4 bases at J, with 16 bases between. The CDR3 nucleotides read TGTGCCAGCAGCTCAGCGGGTTCCTTTCCCTATGGCTACACCTTC. Translation: CASSSAGSFPYGYTF.

This clone was seen once. This sequence joins TRBV2 and TRBJ2-5; TRBD1 is a possible D gene (6 bases). The germline gives CDR1 SNHLY, CDR2 FYNNEI. V was clipped by 6 bases and J by 1 base, with 9 bases between them. The CDR3 is 13 residues long. As DNA, the CDR3 is TGTGCCAGCAGCGCGGACAGCCAAGAGACCCAGTACTTC. Encoded protein: CASSADSQETQYF.

V is TRBV5-1 and J is TRBJ2-1; 8 bases map to TRBD1. The junction had 7 bases not matched to a gene; V was cut back by 1 base and J by 4 bases. The CDR3 has 16 amino acids. CDR1 and CDR2 (germline): SGHRS, YFSETQ. The CDR3 reads CASSLPQGQVYNEQFF. DNA for the CDR3: TGCGCCAGCAGCTTGCCACAGGGACAGGTTTACAATGAGCAGTTCTTC.

This clone was picked up one time. The rearrangement joins TRBV4-3 to TRBJ1-2; TRBD1 is a possible D gene (6 bases). The CDR3 has 15 amino acids. The germline V gene encodes CDR1 LGHNA and CDR2 YSLEER. V was pared by 4 bases and J by 4 bases, with 16 bases between. The CDR3 nucleotides are TGCGCCAGCAGCCGAGGGGGAAGGGACCTCTATGGCTACACCTTC. Translating gives CASSRGGRDLYGYTF.

V and J are TRBV28 and TRBJ1-1; 7 bases agree with TRBD1. The junction had 4 bases not matched to a gene; V was cut back by 2 bases and J by 4 bases. The CDR3 loop spans 14 amino acids. Per the germline V gene, CDR1 is MDHEN and CDR2 is SYDVKM. CDR3 sequence (DNA): TGTGCCAGCAGTTTAAGGGGGCGATTCACTGAAGCTTTCTTT. This codes for CASSLRGRFTEAFF.

This chain's CDR3 is CASSYGPQTSGRLNNEQFF. DNA for the CDR3: TGTGCCAGCAGTTACGGCCCCCAGACTAGCGGGAGACTCAACAATGAGCAGTTCTTC. This chain links TRBV6-2 or TRBV6-3 with TRBJ2-1; TRBD2 agrees at 12 bases. The ends lost 2 bases at V and 5 bases at J; junction bases unmatched: 13. This CDR3 region has 19 residues. Germline loops: CDR1 MNHEY, CDR2 SVGEGT.

This chain connects TRBV15 to TRBJ2-7, with 9 bases fitting TRBD2. V lost 3 bases and J lost 0; bases outside the gene matches: 6. The V gene's germline CDR1 is LNHNV and CDR2 YYDKDF (reference sequence). The CDR3 sequence is 16 residues long. CDR3 protein: CATSRGAGGVSYEQYF. The DNA for the CDR3 is TGTGCCACCAGCAGGGGGGCGGGAGGGGTCTCCTACGAGCAGTACTTC.

In the case of this clone: Other DNA sequences in this sample translate to the same CDR3. The chain couples TRBV3-1 (or the pseudogene TRBV3-2) to TRBJ2-7; D call uncertain. V dropped 1 base and J dropped 3 bases, with 4 bases sitting between them. This CDR3 is built from 12 residues. Germline loops: CDR1 LGHDT, CDR2 YNNKEL (reference sequence). CDR3 in amino acids: CASSQVRYEQYF. CDR3 coding DNA: TGTGCCAGCAGCCAAGTTCGCTACGAGCAGTACTTC.

The gene calls are TRBV7-9 and TRBJ2-1; 12 bases map to TRBD2. The CDR3 totals 17 residues. CDR1 SEHNR and CDR2 FQNEAQ come from the germline V gene (reference sequence). After removal of 5 bases from V and 5 bases from J, the junction contained 10 bases not matched to a gene. As DNA, the CDR3 is TGTGCCAGCAGCAAGACTAGCGGGGGAGGGGGTAACAATGAGCAGTTCTTC. Translation: CASSKTSGGGGNNEQFF. Based on the CDR3 plus reference TRBV7-9 and TRBJ2-1, the full variable domain is DTGVSQNPRHKITKRGQNVTFRCDPISEHNRLYWYRQTLGQGPEFLTYFQNEAQLEKSRLLSDRFSAERPKGSFSTLEIQRTEQGDSAMYLCASSKTSGGGGNNEQFFGPGTRLTVL.

The V and J genes are TRBV24-1 and TRBJ2-5; TRBD1 aligns across 9 bases. This CDR3 has 15 residues. In germline, CDR1 is KGHDR, CDR2 SFDVKD. Germline trimming cut 4 bases from V and 4 bases from J; bases unmatched to any gene: 6. The CDR3 loop reads CATSEGQGRRETQYF. The CDR3 DNA reads TGTGCCACCAGTGAAGGACAGGGGAGGCGAGAGACCCAGTACTTC.

The chain uses TRBV7-2 and TRBJ2-7; D possibly corresponds to TRBD1 (6 bases). Trimming took 1 base from V and 2 from J, leaving 18 bases between them. The CDR3 covers 17 residues. Per the germline V gene, CDR1 is SGHTA and CDR2 is FQGNSA. The CDR3 spells CASSLEGWAGATYEQYF. The CDR3, as DNA: TGTGCCAGCAGCTTAGAGGGTTGGGCAGGGGCGACCTACGAGCAGTACTTC. Complete variable domain (other parts from reference TRBV7-2 and TRBJ2-7): GAGVSQSPSNKVTEKGKDVELRCDPISGHTALYWYRQSLGQGLEFLIYFQGNSAPDKSGLPSDRFSAERTGGSVSTLTIQRTQQEDSAVYLCASSLEGWAGATYEQYFGPGTRLTVT.

The chain couples TRBV7-9 to TRBJ2-1; 10 nucleotides line up with TRBD2. From germline, CDR1 is SEHNR and CDR2 FQNEAQ (reference sequence). The V gene end was trimmed by 7 bases and the J gene end by 2 bases; junction bases not matched to a gene: 5. The CDR3 length is 15 residues. The CDR3 bases are TGTGCCAGCAACCCTAGCGGGAGACCCTACAATGAGCAGTTCTTC. Translated: CASNPSGRPYNEQFF.

The chain couples TRBV5-1 to TRBJ2-1; weak D call: TRBD2 (6 bases). Trimming cost V 0 bases and J 6 bases, with 16 bases left between them. The CDR3 totals 16 residues. Per germline, CDR1 SGHRS and CDR2 YFSETQ. The CDR3 nucleotides are TGCGCCAGCAGCTTGGCCGGCGGGGTTCGGTCCAATGAGCAGTTCTTC. Its protein product is CASSLAGGVRSNEQFF.

The chain is built from TRBV9 and TRBJ2-1, with D possibly TRBD1 on 6 matching bases. The length of the CDR3 is 15 residues. Germline-derived CDR1 and CDR2 are SGDLS and YYNGEE. V shed 0 bases and J shed 2 bases, with 9 bases lying between them. CDR3 in amino acids: CASSVAGDTYNEQFF. The CDR3 nucleotides read TGTGCCAGCAGCGTAGCTGGGGACACCTACAATGAGCAGTTCTTC.

The count of this clone is one. The chain combines TRBV18 with TRBJ1-1; D may be TRBD1 (6 bases). The germline V gene encodes CDR1 KGHSH and CDR2 LQKENI. V lost 5 bases, J lost 2 bases, and 9 bases lay in between. CDR3 size: 13 residues. CDR3 nucleotides: TGTGCCAGCTCAACAGGGAGAAACACTGAAGCTTTCTTT. Protein sequence: CASSTGRNTEAFF.

J is TRBJ2-7 and V is TRBV5-6; TRBD2 is a possible D gene (6 bases). Trimming pared 4 bases from V and 3 bases from J, leaving 14 bases between. The CDR3 runs 14 residues. The germline V gene encodes CDR1 SGHDT and CDR2 YYEEEE. In nucleotides, the CDR3 is TGTGCCAGCAGCCGTCCGGAGGGCTACTACGAGCAGTACTTC. Translating gives CASSRPEGYYEQYF.

CDR3 sequence (DNA): TGTGCCAGCAGCTGGGAGAACGAGCAGTTCTTC. It yields the protein CASSWENEQFF. The chain carries TRBV5-4 and TRBJ2-1, with D maybe TRBD2 (5 bases). There are 11 residues in the CDR3. Looked up from germline, CDR1 is SGHNT and CDR2 is YYREEE (reference sequence). Deletions cut 3 bases from V and 10 bases from J, with 8 bases between. Complete variable domain (other parts from reference TRBV5-4 and TRBJ2-1): ETGVTQSPTHLIKTRGQQVTLRCSSQSGHNTVSWYQQALGQGPQFIFQYYREEENGRGNFPPRFSGLQFPNYSSELNVNALELDDSALYLCASSWENEQFFGPGTRLTVL.

The CDR3 reads CATSEPTGPTNEKLFF. The CDR3 region has the DNA TGTGCCACCAGTGAGCCTACAGGGCCAACTAATGAAAAACTGTTTTTT. The chain employs TRBV24-1 and TRBJ1-4; perhaps TRBD1 as D (6 bases). Germline CDR1 and CDR2: KGHDR and SFDVKD. The CDR3 sequence is 16 residues long. Trimming left V 4 bases short and J 0 bases short, with 11 bases between.

The V gene is TRBV15, the J gene TRBJ1-5; D is possibly TRBD1 (5 bases). Germline CDR1 LNHNV, CDR2 YYDKDF (reference sequence). V shed 1 base and J shed 1 base, with 8 bases lying between them. This CDR3 spans 15 amino acids. CDR3 DNA: TGTGCCACCAGCAGAGGGGGCACGAGCAATCAGCCCCAGCATTTT. Translation gives CATSRGGTSNQPQHF. Supplemented by reference TRBV15 and TRBJ1-5, the full variable domain reads DAMVIQNPRYQVTQFGKPVTLSCSQTLNHNVMYWYQQKSSQAPKLLFHYYDKDFNNEADTPDNFQSRRPNTSFCFLDIRSPGLGDTAMYLCATSRGGTSNQPQHFGDGTRLSIL.

This clone was counted a few times. J is TRBJ2-1 and V is TRBV27, with 8 bases matching TRBD2. With V trimmed by 2 bases and J by 4 bases, 4 bases remained unmatched. In germline, CDR1 is MNHEY, CDR2 SMNVEV (reference sequence). The CDR3 is 15 residues long. CDR3 sequence: CASSLAGGLYNEQFF. Written as DNA, the CDR3 is TGTGCCAGCAGTTTAGCGGGAGGTCTGTACAATGAGCAGTTCTTC.

The J gene is TRBJ2-7, the V gene TRBV10-3; D perhaps matches TRBD1 (5 bases). Trimming cost V 4 bases and J 5 bases, with 27 bases left between them. CDR1 is ENHRY and CDR2 is SYGVKD in the germline V gene. This CDR3 has 18 residues. CDR3 DNA: TGTGCCATCAGTGGTTCAACCGCCCTGAGTGGGGCCGGGCACGAGCAGTACTTC. This encodes CAISGSTALSGAGHEQYF.

This clone was seen a single time. This rearrangement joins TRBV29-1 to TRBJ1-2, with D unclear. This CDR3 region has 12 residues. V gave up 7 bases and J gave up 4 bases, with 13 bases separating them. Germline CDR1 reads SQVTM; CDR2 reads ANQGSEA. For the CDR3, the DNA is TGCAGCGCGGACCTAAGGAGCTATGGCTACACCTTC. This codes for CSADLRSYGYTF.

The chain carries TRBV24-1 and TRBJ2-2; 9 nucleotides match TRBD2. This CDR3 is built from 17 residues. The ends lost 3 bases at V and 3 bases at J; junction bases unmatched: 7. The germline V gene encodes CDR1 KGHDR and CDR2 SFDVKD. CDR3 protein: CATSDGGTSRYTGELFF. In nucleotides, the CDR3 is TGTGCCACCAGTGATGGAGGGACTAGCAGATACACCGGGGAGCTGTTTTTT.